The T cell receptor (beta chain) described here comes from a study of shared clonotypes between healthy human individuals. Assay used: immunoSEQ multiplex PCR; TCRdb lists only in-frame clones, some missing. The sample carries 2 million or so clones, approximately 95% recorded once. CD8 cells regarded as naive lacked CD45RO, were positively chosen for CCR7, and omitted terminally differentiated effector memory CD45RA+ cells. The clonotype originates from a man between 18 and 29 years old in good health. The sample comprised naive CD8+ T cells sorted from blood.

The CDR3 nucleotides read TGTGCCAGCAGTGAACCGGACAGGGGGCACCACGAGCAGTACTTC. It codes for CASSEPDRGHHEQYF. This chain uses TRBV6-1 with TRBJ2-7; 11 positions agree with TRBD1. There are 15 residues in the CDR3. Germline-derived CDR1 and CDR2 are MNHNS and SASEGT. Trimming removed 2 bases from V and 5 bases from J; junction bases left unmatched: 5.